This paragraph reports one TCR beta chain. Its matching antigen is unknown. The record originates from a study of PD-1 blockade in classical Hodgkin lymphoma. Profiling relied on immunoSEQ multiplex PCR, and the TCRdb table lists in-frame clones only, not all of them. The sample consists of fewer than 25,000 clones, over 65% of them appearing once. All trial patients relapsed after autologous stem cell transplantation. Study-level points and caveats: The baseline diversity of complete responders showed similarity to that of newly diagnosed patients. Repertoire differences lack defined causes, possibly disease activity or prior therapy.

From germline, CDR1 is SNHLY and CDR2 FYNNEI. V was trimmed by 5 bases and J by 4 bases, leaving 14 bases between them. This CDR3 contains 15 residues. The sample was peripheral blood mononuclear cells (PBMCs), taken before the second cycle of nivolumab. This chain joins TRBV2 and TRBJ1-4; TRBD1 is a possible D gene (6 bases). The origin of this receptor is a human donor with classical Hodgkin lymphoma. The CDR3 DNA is TGTGCCAGCAGTAGGCCTGGACAGATTAATGAAAAACTGTTTTTT. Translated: CASSRPGQINEKLFF.